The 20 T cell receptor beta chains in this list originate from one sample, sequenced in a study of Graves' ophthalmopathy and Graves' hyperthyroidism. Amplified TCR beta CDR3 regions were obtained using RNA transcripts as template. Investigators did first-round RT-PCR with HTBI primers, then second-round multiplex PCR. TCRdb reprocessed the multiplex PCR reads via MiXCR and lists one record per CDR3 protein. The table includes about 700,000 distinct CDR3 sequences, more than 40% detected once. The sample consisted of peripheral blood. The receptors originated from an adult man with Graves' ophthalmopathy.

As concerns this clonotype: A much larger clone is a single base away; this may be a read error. This chain's CDR3 is CASSVGGPLNEKLFF. CDR3 DNA: TGTGCCAGCAGCGTAGGGGGACCCCTTAATGAAAAACTGTTTTTT. The chain has TRBV9 and TRBJ1-4; a weak D match, TRBD1 (5 bases). The CDR3 spans 15 residues. Trimming removed 0 bases at V and 4 bases at J, with 10 bases between. Germline CDR1 reads SGDLS; CDR2 reads YYNGEE.

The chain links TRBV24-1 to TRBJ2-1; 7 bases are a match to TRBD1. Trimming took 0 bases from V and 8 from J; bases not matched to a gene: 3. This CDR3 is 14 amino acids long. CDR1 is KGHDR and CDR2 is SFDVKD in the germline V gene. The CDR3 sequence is CATSDLNRGYEQFF. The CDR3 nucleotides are TGTGCCACCAGTGATTTGAACAGGGGCTATGAGCAGTTCTTC.

The CDR3 nucleotides read TGTGCCAGCAGTTACTGGGGACAGGGCAACGAGCAGTACTTC. This encodes CASSYWGQGNEQYF. The V call is TRBV6-5, the J call TRBJ2-7; 9 bases line up with TRBD1. The CDR3 covers 14 residues. The germline V gene has CDR1 MNHEY and CDR2 SVGAGI. V lost 1 base to trimming and J lost 5 bases; unmatched junction nucleotides: 3.

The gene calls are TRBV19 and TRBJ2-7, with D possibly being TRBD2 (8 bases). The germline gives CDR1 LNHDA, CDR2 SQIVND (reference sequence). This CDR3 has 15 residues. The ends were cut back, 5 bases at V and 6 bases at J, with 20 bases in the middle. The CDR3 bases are TGTGCCAGTAGTGCCGGGACTAGACAGGGAAGCGAGCAGTACTTC. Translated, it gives CASSAGTRQGSEQYF.

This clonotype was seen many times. The CDR3 spells CASSVKVASEQYF. CDR3 sequence (DNA): TGTGCCAGCAGCGTAAAGGTGGCCAGCGAGCAGTACTTC. This chain links TRBV9 with TRBJ2-7, with D hard to call. The V gene's germline CDR1 is SGDLS and CDR2 YYNGEE. The CDR3 extends over 13 amino acids. The V end lost 1 base, the J end lost 6 bases, and 11 bases lay between the germline ends.

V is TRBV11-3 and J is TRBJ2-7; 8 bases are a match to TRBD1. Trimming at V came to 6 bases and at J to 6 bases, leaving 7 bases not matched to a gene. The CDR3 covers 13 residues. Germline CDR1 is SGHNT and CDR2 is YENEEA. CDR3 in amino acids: CASSRDRLGEQYF. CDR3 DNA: TGTGCCAGCAGTCGGGACAGGCTCGGCGAGCAGTACTTC.

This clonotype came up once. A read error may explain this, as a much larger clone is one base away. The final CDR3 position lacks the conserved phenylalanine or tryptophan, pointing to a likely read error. CDR3 residues: CASSPEGAGNTEAFL. CDR3 nucleotide sequence: TGCGCCAGCAGCCCGGAGGGGGCGGGGAACACTGAAGCTTTCCTT. V gene TRBV5-1 combines with J gene TRBJ1-1; 7 bases map to TRBD1. CDR1 and CDR2 from the germline V gene are SGHRS and YFSETQ. Trimming at V came to 4 bases and at J to 1 base, leaving 7 bases not matched to a gene. The CDR3 covers 15 residues.

CDR3 nucleotide sequence: TGTGCCAGCGGCTCGCAGGGTTCCTATGGCTACACCTTC. This gives the protein CASGSQGSYGYTF. This sequence joins TRBV7-9 and TRBJ1-2; the D gene is possibly TRBD1 (5 bases). The CDR3 loop spans 13 amino acids. V dropped 8 bases and J dropped 4 bases, with 14 bases sitting between them. Germline assignment: CDR1 SEHNR and CDR2 FQNEAQ (reference sequence).

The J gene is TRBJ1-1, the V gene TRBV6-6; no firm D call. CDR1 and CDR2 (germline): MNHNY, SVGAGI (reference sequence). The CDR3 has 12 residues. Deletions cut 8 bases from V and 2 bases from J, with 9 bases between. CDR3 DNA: TGTGCCAGCCGAAAAGGCAACACTGAAGCTTTCTTT. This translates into CASRKGNTEAFF.

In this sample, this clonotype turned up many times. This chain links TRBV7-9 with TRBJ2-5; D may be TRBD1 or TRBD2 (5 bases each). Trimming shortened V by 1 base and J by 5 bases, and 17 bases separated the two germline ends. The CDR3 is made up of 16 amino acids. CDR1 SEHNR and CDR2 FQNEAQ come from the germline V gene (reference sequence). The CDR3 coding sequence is TGTGCCAGCAGCTTAGTTGGGGGAGTTGATATGGAGACCCAGTACTTC. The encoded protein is CASSLVGGVDMETQYF.

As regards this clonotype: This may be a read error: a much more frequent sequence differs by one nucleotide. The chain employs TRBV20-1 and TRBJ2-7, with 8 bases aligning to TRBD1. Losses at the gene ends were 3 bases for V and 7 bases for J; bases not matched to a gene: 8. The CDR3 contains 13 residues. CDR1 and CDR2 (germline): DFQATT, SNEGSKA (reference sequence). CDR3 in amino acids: CSARVTGAGEQYF. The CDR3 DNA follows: TGCAGTGCTAGGGTGACAGGGGCGGGAGAGCAGTACTTC.

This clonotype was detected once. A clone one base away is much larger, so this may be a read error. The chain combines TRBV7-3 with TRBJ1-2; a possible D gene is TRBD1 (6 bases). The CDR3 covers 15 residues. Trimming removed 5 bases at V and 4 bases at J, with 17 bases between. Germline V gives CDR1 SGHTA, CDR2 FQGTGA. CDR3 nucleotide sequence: TGTGCCAGCAGCCTATCTAGGGGGGTTAGCTATGGCTACACCTTC. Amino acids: CASSLSRGVSYGYTF.

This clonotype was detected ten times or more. CDR3 nucleotides: TGTGCCAGCAGTTACTCGACAGGGCCGTTGAGTTCACCCCTCCACTTT. Translation: CASSYSTGPLSSPLHF. V is TRBV6-5 and J is TRBJ1-6, with TRBD1 matching 7 bases. Per germline, CDR1 MNHEY and CDR2 SVGAGI. The V gene end was trimmed by 0 bases and the J gene end by 9 bases; junction bases not matched to a gene: 8. This CDR3 has 16 amino acids.

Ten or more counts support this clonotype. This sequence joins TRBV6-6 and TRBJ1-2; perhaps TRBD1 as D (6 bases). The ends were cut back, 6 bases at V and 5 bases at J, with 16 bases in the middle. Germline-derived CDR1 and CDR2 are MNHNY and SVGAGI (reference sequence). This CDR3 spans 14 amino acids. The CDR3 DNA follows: TGTGCCAGCAGAAACGGGACATGGGATTATGGCTACACCTTC. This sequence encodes CASRNGTWDYGYTF.

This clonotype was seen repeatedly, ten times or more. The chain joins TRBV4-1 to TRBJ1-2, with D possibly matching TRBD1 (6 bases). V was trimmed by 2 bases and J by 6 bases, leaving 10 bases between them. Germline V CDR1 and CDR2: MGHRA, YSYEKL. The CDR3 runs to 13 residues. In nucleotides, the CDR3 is TGCGCCAGCAGCCAACTGGACAGCGATGGCTACACCTTC. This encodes CASSQLDSDGYTF.

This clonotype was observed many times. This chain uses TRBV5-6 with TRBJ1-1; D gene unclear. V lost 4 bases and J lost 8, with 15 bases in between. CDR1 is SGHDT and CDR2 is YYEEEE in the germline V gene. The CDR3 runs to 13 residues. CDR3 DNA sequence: TGTGCCAGCAGCCTGTGGGCGTTGCGGGAAGCTTTCTTT. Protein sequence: CASSLWALREAFF.

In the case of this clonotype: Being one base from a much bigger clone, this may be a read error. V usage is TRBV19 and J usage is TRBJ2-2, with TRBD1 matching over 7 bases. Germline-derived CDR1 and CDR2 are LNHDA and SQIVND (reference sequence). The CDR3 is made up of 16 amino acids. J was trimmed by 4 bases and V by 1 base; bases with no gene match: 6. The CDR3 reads CASSIVGQRLTGELFF. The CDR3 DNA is TGTGCCAGTAGTATAGTGGGACAGCGGCTCACCGGGGAGCTGTTTTTT.

The CDR3 is CSASYSLYEQYF. CDR3 DNA sequence: TGCAGTGCTAGTTACAGCCTCTACGAGCAGTACTTC. The chain joins TRBV20-1 to TRBJ2-7, with unresolved D. With 3 bases removed from V and 3 bases from J, the gap between germline ends came to 9 bases. This CDR3 spans 12 amino acids. Germline CDR1 reads DFQATT; CDR2 reads SNEGSKA (reference sequence).

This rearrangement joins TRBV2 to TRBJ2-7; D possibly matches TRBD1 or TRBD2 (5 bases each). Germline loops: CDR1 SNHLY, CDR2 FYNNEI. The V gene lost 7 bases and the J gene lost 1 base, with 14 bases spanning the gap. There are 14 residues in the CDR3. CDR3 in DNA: TGTGCCAGCAACCGGGACCGACCTTCCTACGAGCAGTACTTC. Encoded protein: CASNRDRPSYEQYF. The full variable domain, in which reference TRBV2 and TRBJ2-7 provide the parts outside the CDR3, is EPEVTQTPSHQVTQMGQEVILRCVPISNHLYFYWYRQILGQKVEFLVSFYNNEISEKSEIFDDQFSVERPDGSNFTLKIRSTKLEDSAMYFCASNRDRPSYEQYFGPGTRLTVT.

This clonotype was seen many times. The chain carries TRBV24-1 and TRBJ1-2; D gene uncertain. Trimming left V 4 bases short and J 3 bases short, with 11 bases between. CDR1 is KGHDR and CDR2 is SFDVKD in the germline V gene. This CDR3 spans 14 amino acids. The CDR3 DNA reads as TGTGCCACCAGTGACCCCGGAAGAGACTATGGCTACACCTTC. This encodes CATSDPGRDYGYTF.